This record covers a single T cell receptor (beta chain). Antigen: not known. The sample originates from a study of human T cells and chemical hapten exposure. Study-wide findings and caveats: With regard to DPC sensitization, TCRs above 1 in 1000 frequency did not change.

Indicated time point: patch test 1, 2 weeks after DPC sensitization. Treatment here: therapeutic diphenylcyclopropenone sensitization with weekly scalp DPC. V shed 2 bases and J shed 1 base, with 12 bases lying between them. The CDR3 runs to 16 residues. CDR1 SGHNT and CDR2 YENEEA come from the germline V gene. Per the authors' pipeline: Sample-level TCR yields exhibited a median of approximately 96,000, with a range of roughly 20,000 to 750,000. TCRdb used MiXCR to reprocess the RACE reads, holding one entry per CDR3 protein. These V and J calls rely on TCRdb rather than the paper's analysis. The sample holds some 91,000 distinct CDR3 sequences, 9.5% to 15% seen once.

This TCR was sampled from a middle-aged woman with alopecia areata. Some clones in this sample may be carry-over from other donors' samples. The sequences come from whole blood, collected in connection with sensitization to the hapten diphenylcyclopropenone (DPC). This sequence joins TRBV11-3 and TRBJ2-1; TRBD2 might be the D (6 bases). The CDR3 DNA reads as TGTGCCAGCAGCTTAAGGGCGGGACTTTCCTACAATGAGCAGTTCTTC. Translated, it gives CASSLRAGLSYNEQFF.